The 10 T cell receptor beta chains below were found in one sample sequenced in a study of CD8 T cells in ankylosing spondylitis (dated by TCRdb to about 2017). Results the study describes overall, beyond this receptor: A TCR beta motif made up of several highly homologous amino acid variants appeared to be characteristic of blood from ankylosing spondylitis patients.

No antigen has been identified for these receptors. Library prep was done by 5' RACE. Sequencing used an Illumina HiSeq 2500. TCRdb reprocessing: public reads trimmed at Q25 with fastp, clones called with MiXCR, in-frame beta chains kept. Each CDR3 protein gets just one entry, which takes the most common genes and DNA from the rows behind it. Within this sample are around 770,000 distinct CDR3 sequences, with around 11% of them counted one time only. The top ten constitute about 0.5% of the sample. Material: blood, either unsorted or a sorted T cell fraction (not recorded which). The origin of the receptors is a male donor with ankylosing spondylitis.

This clonotype came up a few times. The genes are TRBV5-6 and TRBJ2-7; possibly TRBD1 for D (6 bases). CDR1 is SGHDT and CDR2 is YYEEEE in the germline V gene. V lost 7 bases to trimming and J lost 0 bases, with 14 bases between them. The CDR3 is 14 residues long. CDR3 sequence: CASAKGVDSYEQYF. CDR3 coding DNA: TGTGCCAGCGCGAAGGGGGTTGACTCCTACGAGCAGTACTTC.

In this sample, this clonotype turned up many times. This chain connects TRBV29-1 to TRBJ2-7; possibly TRBD1 for D (6 bases). This CDR3 comprises 13 residues. The V end was cut by 6 bases, the J end by 4 bases, with 16 bases between. Per germline, CDR1 SQVTM and CDR2 ANQGSEA. CDR3 nucleotide sequence: TGCAGCGTGCGGGCAGGGGCTGTATACGAGCAGTACTTC. This gives the protein CSVRAGAVYEQYF.

This clonotype was seen a handful of times. DNA for the CDR3: TGTGCCAGCAGTTACTCCGGGAACTACCCCATGACCCAGTACTTC. It specifies CASSYSGNYPMTQYF. This chain connects TRBV6-5 to TRBJ2-5, with D perhaps matching TRBD2 (5 bases). Germline-derived CDR1 and CDR2 are MNHEY and SVGAGI. There are 15 residues in the CDR3. The V end lost 0 bases, the J end lost 7 bases, and 15 bases lay between the germline ends.

In the case of this clonotype: The junction differs from germline at one of its ends, possibly a read error. This rearrangement joins TRBV7-3 to TRBJ2-1, with 8 bases that match TRBD1. The CDR3 extends over 12 amino acids. Germline V gene lookup returns CDR1 SGHTA and CDR2 FQGTGA. CDR3 sequence (DNA): TGTGCCAGCAGCTCAGGGGGCTATGAGCAGTTATTC. This codes for CASSSGGYEQLF.

This chain uses TRBV10-3 with TRBJ2-5, with 8 bases lining up with TRBD1. With V trimmed by 6 bases and J by 5 bases, 5 bases remained unmatched. Germline-derived CDR1 and CDR2 are ENHRY and SYGVKD. CDR3 length equals 13 residues. This CDR3 reads CAIRGGQGETQYF. CDR3 nucleotides: TGTGCCATCAGAGGTGGACAGGGTGAGACCCAGTACTTC.

The chain recombines TRBV5-1 with TRBJ2-3, with 7 bases aligning to TRBD1. The CDR3 is made up of 14 amino acids. Germline trimming cut 4 bases from V and 3 bases from J; bases unmatched to any gene: 5. CDR1 SGHRS and CDR2 YFSETQ come from the germline V gene. Written as DNA, the CDR3 is TGCGCCAGCAGCGTGGGACAGCAAACAGATACGCAGTATTTT. It codes for CASSVGQQTDTQYF.

This rearrangement joins TRBV11-2 to TRBJ2-7; 7 nucleotides align to TRBD2. The CDR3 consists of 16 residues. Germline CDR1 reads SGHAT; CDR2 reads FQNNGV. V gave up 6 bases and J gave up 3 bases; unmatched junction bases: 14. CDR3 residues: CASSGGVSALGYEQYF. CDR3 coding DNA: TGTGCCAGCAGTGGGGGGGTATCGGCACTTGGCTACGAGCAGTACTTC.

This chain uses TRBV5-4 with TRBJ1-1; D not certain. Germline CDR1 SGHNT, CDR2 YYREEE (reference sequence). The ends were cut back, 0 bases at V and 8 bases at J, with 8 bases in the middle. The CDR3 is 12 amino acids. DNA of the CDR3: TGTGCCAGCAGCTTGGGATCAGTCGAAGCTTTCTTT. The encoded protein is CASSLGSVEAFF.

This clonotype was counted a few times. V usage is TRBV6-5 and J usage is TRBJ1-4; possibly TRBD1 for D (5 bases). Germline CDR1 reads MNHEY; CDR2 reads SVGAGI. Trimming shortened V by 2 bases and J by 3 bases, and 10 bases separated the two germline ends. The CDR3 runs to 15 residues. The CDR3: CASSYQQVANEKLFF. CDR3 nucleotide sequence: TGTGCCAGCAGTTACCAACAGGTTGCTAATGAAAAACTGTTTTTT.

The V and J genes are TRBV9 and TRBJ2-5; 9 bases are a match to TRBD1. V lost 3 bases to trimming and J lost 5 bases; unmatched junction nucleotides: 5. The germline V gene encodes CDR1 SGDLS and CDR2 YYNGEE. This CDR3 has 14 residues. The CDR3 reads CASSAHRGPETQYF. The CDR3 nucleotides are TGTGCCAGCAGCGCCCACAGGGGGCCTGAGACCCAGTACTTC.